The rows below give T cell receptor beta chains drawn from one sample of a study of cytomegalovirus exposure and HLA in healthy donors. The repertoire was sequenced with immunoSEQ multiplex PCR; TCRdb's copy has only in-frame clones and lacks some. The sample has roughly 180,000 clones, approximately 80% seen once. The sample taken for sequencing was PBMCs. These receptors were taken from a man aged 25 to 45 in good health and CMV-seropositive. Each CDR3 is given with its conserved first and last residue. Fields, in order: D gene, J gene, V gene, clone size, CDR3 protein, CDR3 DNA. The D gene is left open where the match is weak. Clone size is shown for a subset of rows, as once, few, many or a class of expanded clone.

TRBD1 | TRBJ1-5 | TRBV5-4 | NA | CASSRGTDQPQHF | TGTGCCAGCAGCCGAGGGACAGATCAGCCCCAGCATTTT
NA | TRBJ1-2 | TRBV15 | NA | CATSRDLGGGGYTF | TGTGCCACCAGCAGAGATCTTGGGGGAGGTGGCTACACCTTC
TRBD1 | TRBJ2-1 | TRBV15 | NA | CATSRGQATYNEQFF | TGTGCCACCAGCAGGGGACAGGCGACCTACAATGAGCAGTTCTTC
NA | TRBJ2-5 | TRBV19 | NA | CASHPQGGTAETQYF | TGTGCCAGTCACCCCCAGGGCGGGACTGCAGAGACCCAGTACTTC
NA | TRBJ2-6 | TRBV6-5 | NA | CASSRRRSGANVLTF | TGTGCCAGCAGTCGTCGCCGGTCTGGGGCCAACGTCCTGACTTTC
NA | TRBJ2-5 | TRBV7-9 | NA | CASSILSSGGRDQETQYF | TGTGCCAGCAGCATACTCAGCTCGGGGGGCAGGGACCAAGAGACCCAGTACTTC
NA | TRBJ2-5 | TRBV2 | NA | CASSVLAGAGETQYF | TGTGCCAGCAGTGTATTAGCCGGAGCGGGAGAGACCCAGTACTTC
TRBD1 | TRBJ1-2 | TRBV11-2 | NA | CASSFDRDGGYTF | TGTGCCAGCAGCTTCGACAGGGATGGCGGCTACACCTTC
TRBD2 | TRBJ2-7 | TRBV6-1 | few | CASSEGGGGSYEQYF | TGTGCCAGCAGTGAGGGGGGGGGAGGATCCTACGAGCAGTACTTC
NA | TRBJ2-5 | TRBV27 | NA | CASSSALGGGETQYF | TGTGCCAGCAGTTCCGCCTTGGGTGGCGGGGAGACCCAGTACTTC
NA | TRBJ1-2 | TRBV7-9 | once | CSSSLSGDYGYTF | TGTTCCAGCAGCTTATCCGGGGACTATGGCTACACCTTC
TRBD1 | TRBJ1-5 | TRBV6-1 | NA | CASSVSLAGQGRPQHF | TGTGCCAGCAGTGTTTCGCTGGCGGGACAGGGGCGACCCCAGCATTTT
NA | TRBJ2-7 | TRBV7-9 | NA | CASSLGGGSYEQYF | TGTGCCAGCAGCTTAGGAGGGGGCTCCTACGAGCAGTACTTC
NA | TRBJ2-1 | TRBV2 | NA | CASSEVQGSEQFF | TGTGCCAGCAGTGAGGTCCAGGGGAGCGAGCAGTTCTTC
NA | TRBJ2-1 | TRBV30 | NA | CAWSRGPYNEQFF | TGTGCCTGGAGTAGGGGCCCTTACAATGAGCAGTTCTTC
NA | TRBJ2-7 | TRBV20-1 | once | CSASLYEQYF | TGCAGTGCTAGCCTCTACGAGCAGTACTTC
TRBD1 | TRBJ2-5 | TRBV7-2 | NA | CASSLDRGLETQYF | TGTGCCAGCAGCCTCGACAGGGGGCTTGAGACCCAGTACTTC
TRBD1 | TRBJ2-1 | TRBV7-9 | few | CASVPNRGRGERPYNEQFF | TGTGCCAGTGTACCGAATAGGGGGCGAGGAGAGCGACCTTACAATGAGCAGTTCTTC
TRBD2 | TRBJ2-1 | TRBV2 | once | CASREYLAGDNEQFF | TGTGCCAGCAGAGAGTATCTAGCGGGGGACAATGAGCAGTTCTTC
NA | TRBJ2-7 | TRBV12-5 | NA | CASGSPDISSYEQYF | TGTGCTAGTGGTTCCCCGGACATTAGCTCCTACGAGCAGTACTTC
TRBD2 | TRBJ2-3 | TRBV9 | NA | CASSPPHRAGAADTQYF | TGTGCCAGCAGCCCCCCCCATCGAGCGGGGGCGGCAGATACGCAGTATTTT
NA | TRBJ2-6 | TRBV5-6 | NA | CASSLSYSGANVLTF | TGTGCCAGCAGCTTGTCTTACTCTGGGGCCAACGTCCTGACTTTC
NA | TRBJ1-3 | TRBV9 | NA | CASSVGVGGVSGNTIYF | TGTGCCAGCAGCGTAGGTGTGGGGGGAGTTTCTGGAAACACCATATATTTT
TRBD1 | TRBJ2-5 | TRBV10-1 | once | CASSPGTGGQETQYF | TGCGCCAGCAGTCCCGGGACAGGGGGCCAAGAGACCCAGTACTTC
NA | TRBJ2-5 | TRBV6-5 | once | CASSPGPGKTQYF | TGTGCCAGCAGCCCCGGGCCCGGGAAGACCCAGTACTTC
NA | TRBJ1-2 | TRBV27 | few | CASRPSPNYGYTF | TGTGCCAGCAGGCCCAGTCCTAACTATGGCTACACCTTC
TRBD1 | TRBJ1-1 | TRBV2 | NA | CASSETAGGWNTEAFF | TGTGCCAGCAGTGAAACTGCAGGGGGGTGGAACACTGAAGCTTTCTTT
TRBD1 | TRBJ1-6 | TRBV2 | NA | CASKGQGTSNSPLHF | TGTGCCAGCAAAGGACAGGGAACTTCTAATTCACCCCTCCACTTT
TRBD1 | TRBJ1-2 | TRBV6-1 | NA | CASSDVPGQGAGGYTF | TGTGCCAGCAGTGATGTGCCCGGACAGGGGGCGGGCGGCTACACCTTC
TRBD2 | TRBJ2-3 | TRBV30 | NA | CAWSVGTSVTTDTQYF | TGTGCCTGGAGTGTGGGGACTAGCGTTACGACAGATACGCAGTATTTT
NA | TRBJ1-5 | TRBV27 | NA | CASSRAAGQPQHF | TGTGCCAGCAGCCGAGCCGCGGGGCAGCCCCAGCATTTT
TRBD1 | TRBJ2-7 | TRBV7-9 | NA | CASSLLRTGFYEQYF | TGTGCCAGCAGCTTACTGAGGACAGGTTTCTACGAGCAGTACTTC
TRBD1 | TRBJ2-7 | TRBV10-3 | NA | CAISSDRDYEQYF | TGTGCCATCAGCTCCGACAGGGACTACGAGCAGTACTTC
NA | TRBJ1-2 | TRBV30 | NA | CAWSGWTEKNYGYTF | TGTGCCTGGAGTGGGTGGACAGAAAAAAACTATGGCTACACCTTC
NA | TRBJ2-7 | TRBV6-1 | few | CASSEDGAGPYEQYF | TGTGCCAGCAGTGAAGATGGGGCAGGACCCTACGAGCAGTACTTC
TRBD2 | TRBJ2-1 | TRBV7-7 | NA | CASSLEGGVGMNEQFF | TGTGCCAGCAGCTTAGAGGGAGGGGTGGGAATGAATGAGCAGTTCTTC
TRBD2 | TRBJ2-2 | TRBV15 | NA | CATSRDAGESGELFF | TGTGCCACCAGCAGAGATGCGGGGGAAAGCGGGGAGCTGTTTTTT